One and the same sample provided the 28 T cell receptor beta chains below, sequenced in a study of response to subunit inactivated influenza vaccine. Using its own MiXCR run on the RT-PCR reads, TCRdb lists one record per CDR3 protein. This repertoire shows 650,000 to 800,000 distinct CDR3 sequences, approximately 15% found once; its top ten account for approximately 6.5%. This sample comprised PBMCs from blood, obtained 14 to 15 days before vaccination. These receptor sequences come from a man aged 50-60 years who received an inactivated influenza vaccine.

V gene TRBV4-2 combines with J gene TRBJ2-3; 10 positions agree with TRBD2. In germline, CDR1 is LGHNA, CDR2 YNFKEQ. The CDR3 consists of 16 residues. V shed 2 bases, J shed 0 bases, and the junction held 2 bases outside the gene matches. In DNA, the CDR3 is TGTGCCAGCAGCCAATTGACTAGCGGGAGCACAGATACGCAGTATTTT. Translation gives CASSQLTSGSTDTQYF.

A few counts support this clonotype. J is TRBJ2-1 and V is TRBV4-1; 12 bases are shared with TRBD2. V shed 1 base, J shed 7 bases, and the junction held 8 bases outside the gene matches. The CDR3 sequence is 17 residues long. From germline, CDR1 is MGHRA and CDR2 YSYEKL. CDR3 in amino acids: CASSQGPSGGAWNEQFF. In DNA form, the CDR3 reads TGCGCCAGCAGCCAAGGTCCTAGCGGGGGGGCCTGGAATGAGCAGTTCTTC.

V and J are TRBV7-2 and TRBJ2-1, with 7 positions matching TRBD2. J gave up 2 bases and V 5 bases, and 9 bases lay outside the gene matches. The CDR3 has 16 residues. Germline V gene data show CDR1 as SGHTA and CDR2 as FQGNSA. The CDR3 bases are TGTGCCAGCAGCGGGATGGGGGGGGTCGCCTACAATGAGCAGTTCTTC. Translating it yields CASSGMGGVAYNEQFF.

This clonotype has a single count. Germline is not matched at one junction end, which may reflect a read error. The chain uses TRBV12-3 or TRBV12-4 and TRBJ2-6; D tentatively fits TRBD1 or TRBD2 (5 bases each). This CDR3 has 18 amino acids. The CDR3 bases are TGTGCCATCAGTTTGCGGGCAGGGCTGAACTCTGGGGCCAACGTCCTGACTTTC. Its translation: CAISLRAGLNSGANVLTF.

In its sample, this clonotype was seen a few times. This rearrangement joins TRBV12-3 or TRBV12-4 to TRBJ2-3; maybe TRBD1 (5 bases). This CDR3 spans 15 amino acids. V dropped 5 bases and J dropped 2 bases, with 14 bases sitting between them. The CDR3 DNA reads TGTGCCAGCAGTCAACAGGTACCCTTCACAGATACGCAGTATTTT. As protein: CASSQQVPFTDTQYF.

The chain employs TRBV15 and TRBJ2-5; D may be TRBD1 (6 bases). Germline loops: CDR1 LNHNV, CDR2 YYDKDF (reference sequence). This CDR3 has 17 amino acids. The V and J ends lost 5 bases and 3 bases respectively, with 22 bases between them. CDR3 in DNA: TGTGCCACCAGCGAGGGGGATAGGGGCAGAAGCAAAGAGACCCAGTACTTC. Its protein product is CATSEGDRGRSKETQYF.

This clonotype was picked up a small number of times. The chain couples TRBV6-1 to TRBJ2-1; possible D gene TRBD2, 6 bases. This CDR3 has 17 amino acids. CDR1 is MNHNS and CDR2 is SASEGT in the germline V gene. V gave up 6 bases and J gave up 0 bases, with 18 bases separating them. The CDR3 loop is CASSPYSGKSSYNEQFF. In nucleotides, the CDR3 is TGTGCCAGCAGCCCATATAGCGGCAAGAGCTCCTACAATGAGCAGTTCTTC.

This clonotype was observed a handful of times. The chain uses TRBV12-3 or TRBV12-4 and TRBJ2-3; a weak D match, TRBD1 (6 bases). V was pared by 7 bases and J by 3 bases, with 11 bases between. The CDR3 consists of 13 residues. CDR3 in DNA: TGTGCCAGCACCCCTAGGGGGACAGATACGCAGTATTTT. Its protein is CASTPRGTDTQYF.

The V and J genes are TRBV28 and TRBJ2-3; TRBD2 matches at 9 bases. Per germline, CDR1 MDHEN and CDR2 SYDVKM. This CDR3 contains 16 residues. The V gene end was trimmed by 7 bases and the J gene end by 3 bases; junction bases not matched to a gene: 11. In DNA form, the CDR3 reads TGTGCCAGCAATGTCGAGCGGGAGGTGTCTACAGATACGCAGTATTTT. Protein: CASNVEREVSTDTQYF. The full variable domain, rest sourced from reference TRBV28 and TRBJ2-3, is DVKVTQSSRYLVKRTGEKVFLECVQDMDHENMFWYRQDPGLGLRLIYFSYDVKMKEKGDIPEGYSVSREKKERFSLILESASTNQTSMYLCASNVEREVSTDTQYFGPGTRLTVL.

The J gene is TRBJ1-5, the V gene TRBV12-3 or TRBV12-4, with D perhaps TRBD1 (6 bases). The V end was cut by 6 bases, the J end by 7 bases, with 16 bases between. The CDR3 is 14 residues long. CDR3 amino acids: CASRKLGGGQPQHF. DNA of the CDR3: TGTGCCAGCAGAAAGTTAGGGGGGGGCCAGCCCCAGCATTTT.

In this sample, this clonotype turned up a few times. In DNA form, the CDR3 reads TGTGCCAGCAGTCCCACTGGGGGCTCACCCACAGATACGCAGTATTTT. Its protein product is CASSPTGGSPTDTQYF. The V gene is TRBV6-1, the J gene TRBJ2-3, with D possibly TRBD1 on 6 matching bases. The V gene lost 5 bases and the J gene lost 2 bases, with 17 bases spanning the gap. Germline loops: CDR1 MNHNS, CDR2 SASEGT. The length of the CDR3 is 16 residues.

DNA for the CDR3: TGTGCCAGCAGGAAAAGCGGGGCCCAAAGTTCAGGGCAGTACTTC. Encoded protein: CASRKSGAQSSGQYF. The chain carries TRBV12-3 or TRBV12-4 and TRBJ2-7, with 7 bases that match TRBD2. The CDR3 is made up of 15 amino acids. Trimming cost V 6 bases and J 9 bases; bases outside gene matches: 17.

The table lists this clonotype with many counts. This sequence joins TRBV15 and TRBJ2-2; the match to TRBD2 covers 9 bases. The J segment lost 6 bases and the V segment lost 1 base, leaving 3 bases of the junction unmatched. CDR3 size: 15 residues. The germline gives CDR1 LNHNV, CDR2 YYDKDF (reference sequence). The CDR3: CATSRASGAAGELFF. The DNA of the CDR3 is TGTGCCACCAGCAGAGCTAGCGGGGCAGCCGGGGAGCTGTTTTTT.

This clonotype was detected a few times. V is TRBV7-2 and J is TRBJ2-2; D is unresolved. The germline V gene encodes CDR1 SGHTA and CDR2 FQGNSA. Trimming removed 6 bases at V and 8 bases at J, with 16 bases between. This CDR3 contains 14 residues. CDR3 residues: CASRRTPLVGELFF. For the CDR3, the DNA is TGTGCCAGCAGAAGGACCCCTCTCGTGGGGGAGCTGTTTTTT.

The chain uses TRBV12-3 or TRBV12-4 and TRBJ2-7; D not certain. V was pared by 7 bases and J by 5 bases, with 12 bases between. The CDR3 is 12 residues long. CDR3 loop: CASTLQWDEQYF. In DNA form, the CDR3 reads TGTGCCAGCACTCTGCAGTGGGACGAGCAGTACTTC.

This clonotype was seen a handful of times. CDR3 sequence (DNA): TGTGCCAGCAGTTCCGGGACTGTCAAGGGAGAGACCCAGTACTTC. Translated, it gives CASSSGTVKGETQYF. The chain has TRBV12-3 or TRBV12-4 and TRBJ2-5; TRBD2 might be the D (6 bases). Trimming took off 4 bases at V and 4 bases at J, with 16 bases between the two ends. CDR3 length equals 15 residues.

This clonotype was counted at least ten times. The V gene is TRBV28, the J gene TRBJ2-7; D call uncertain. The CDR3 is made up of 16 amino acids. Germline values: CDR1 MDHEN, CDR2 SYDVKM. Trimming removed 6 bases from V and 2 bases from J, with 20 bases in between. CDR3 DNA sequence: TGTGCCAGCAGACCCCCCGTCGGCCCTGGGACCTACGAGCAGTACTTC. Translation: CASRPPVGPGTYEQYF.

The J gene is TRBJ1-1, the V gene TRBV5-6; D is possibly TRBD1 (5 bases). The CDR3 is 14 residues long. V lost 2 bases and J 4 bases, leaving 12 bases between the germline ends. Germline CDR1 SGHDT, CDR2 YYEEEE. The CDR3 loop is CASSFPGQGTEAFF. The DNA of the CDR3 is TGTGCCAGCAGCTTTCCAGGGCAGGGCACTGAAGCTTTCTTT.

Only a few counts were recorded for this clonotype. CDR3: CSASERVNYEQYF. The CDR3 DNA is TGCAGTGCTAGTGAAAGGGTAAACTACGAGCAGTACTTC. The rearrangement links TRBV20-1 to TRBJ2-7; D is unclear. The germline V and J ends were trimmed by 3 bases and 3 bases, with 12 bases remaining between them. The CDR3 has 13 residues. Germline values: CDR1 DFQATT, CDR2 SNEGSKA (reference sequence).

The chain carries TRBV20-1 and TRBJ2-5, with a possible D match to TRBD1 (5 bases). CDR3 size: 14 residues. Germline CDR1 is DFQATT and CDR2 is SNEGSKA (reference sequence). Deletions cut 3 bases from V and 4 bases from J, with 15 bases between. CDR3 protein: CSASIALGVETQYF. The CDR3 DNA reads as TGCAGTGCTAGTATAGCCCTAGGGGTAGAGACCCAGTACTTC.

This clonotype was observed many times. The chain recombines TRBV12-3 or TRBV12-4 with TRBJ1-1, with TRBD1 identical over 7 bases. Trimming took 2 bases from V and 6 from J; bases not matched to a gene: 9. The CDR3 consists of 15 residues. The CDR3 loop is CASSLLPGGFAEAFF. The CDR3 nucleotides are TGTGCCAGCAGTTTACTTCCAGGGGGATTCGCTGAAGCTTTCTTT.

On this clonotype itself: The junction departs from the called germline gene at one end, perhaps through a read error. This sequence joins TRBV4-3 and TRBJ2-7; either TRBD1 or TRBD2 may fit D (5 bases each). Germline CDR1 reads LGHNA; CDR2 reads YSLEER. The CDR3 covers 14 residues. CDR3 protein: CAGSLGRTSYEQYF. CDR3 bases: TGCGCCGGCAGCCTGGGACGGACTTCCTACGAGCAGTACTTC.

The chain recombines TRBV20-1 with TRBJ1-6, with D possibly TRBD1 on 5 matching bases. The length of the CDR3 is 14 residues. CDR1 is DFQATT, CDR2 SNEGSKA, per germline (reference sequence). V was cut by 6 bases and J by 10 bases, with 19 bases left in between. Written as DNA, the CDR3 is TGCAGTGCGCAGTCGGTAGGGGTTCGCTCACCCCTCCACTTT. This encodes CSAQSVGVRSPLHF.

The chain carries TRBV10-3 and TRBJ2-3, with 11 bases fitting TRBD2. Germline values: CDR1 ENHRY, CDR2 SYGVKD. The CDR3 loop spans 16 amino acids. The J segment lost 0 bases and the V segment lost 6 bases, leaving 5 bases of the junction unmatched. For the CDR3, the DNA is TGTGCCATCAGACCTAGCGGGGGGCTTAGCACAGATACGCAGTATTTT. Translated: CAIRPSGGLSTDTQYF.

This chain joins TRBV20-1 and TRBJ1-5, with 10 nucleotides matching TRBD1. Germline V gene sequence: CDR1 DFQATT, CDR2 SNEGSKA (reference sequence). Losses at the gene ends were 3 bases for V and 0 bases for J; bases not matched to a gene: 5. This CDR3 region has 16 residues. The CDR3 nucleotides are TGCAGTGCTAGTGGGACAGGGGATCATAGCAATCAGCCCCAGCATTTT. This translates into CSASGTGDHSNQPQHF.

This clonotype turned up a few times. This rearrangement joins TRBV3-1 to TRBJ2-7; D not resolved. The CDR3 totals 14 residues. The ends were cut back, 3 bases at V and 3 bases at J, with 12 bases in the middle. Germline CDR1 and CDR2: LGHDT and YNNKEL (reference sequence). The CDR3 DNA is TGTGCCAGCAGCCATGTTGCAGGATTCTACGAGCAGTACTTC. This gives the protein CASSHVAGFYEQYF.

V is TRBV20-1 and J is TRBJ2-7, with D possibly TRBD1 on 6 matching bases. CDR3 length equals 14 residues. The V end lost 6 bases, the J end lost 0 bases, and 15 bases lay between the germline ends. CDR1 and CDR2 (germline): DFQATT, SNEGSKA (reference sequence). Here the CDR3 reads CSARIPTGSYEQYF. CDR3 sequence (DNA): TGCAGTGCCCGAATCCCGACAGGCTCCTACGAGCAGTACTTC.

The chain links TRBV4-2 to TRBJ2-2; 8 positions match TRBD1. The CDR3 consists of 17 residues. CDR1 and CDR2 from the germline V gene are LGHNA and YNFKEQ. The V and J ends lost 0 bases and 4 bases, in that order; junction bases with no gene match: 7. CDR3 sequence reads: CASSQEGVGQGTGELFF. For the CDR3, the DNA is TGTGCCAGCAGCCAAGAGGGAGTAGGACAGGGCACCGGGGAGCTGTTTTTT.